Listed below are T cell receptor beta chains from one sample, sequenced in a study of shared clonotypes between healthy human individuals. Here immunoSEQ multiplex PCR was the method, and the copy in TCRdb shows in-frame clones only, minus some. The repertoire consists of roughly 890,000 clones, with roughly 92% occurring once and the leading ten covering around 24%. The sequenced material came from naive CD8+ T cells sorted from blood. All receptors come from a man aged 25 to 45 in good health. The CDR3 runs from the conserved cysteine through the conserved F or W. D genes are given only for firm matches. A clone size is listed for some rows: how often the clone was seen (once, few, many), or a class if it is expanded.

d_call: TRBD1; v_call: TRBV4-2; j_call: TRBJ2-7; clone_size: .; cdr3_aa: CASSQASGTGIYEQYF; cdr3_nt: TGTGCCAGCAGCCAGGCATCCGGGACAGGTATATACGAGCAGTACTTC
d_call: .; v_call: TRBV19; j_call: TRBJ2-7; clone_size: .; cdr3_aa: CASSIRRVGLNEQYF; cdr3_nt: TGTGCCAGTAGTATCAGAAGGGTAGGTCTCAACGAGCAGTACTTC
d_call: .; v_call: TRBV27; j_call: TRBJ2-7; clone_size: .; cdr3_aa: CASSLSGTNSYEQYF; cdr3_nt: TGTGCCAGCAGTTTATCCGGGACAAACTCCTACGAGCAGTACTTC
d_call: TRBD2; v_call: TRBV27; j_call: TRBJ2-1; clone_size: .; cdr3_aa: CASSFLAGGPSEQFF; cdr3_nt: TGTGCCAGCAGTTTTCTAGCGGGAGGGCCCAGTGAGCAGTTCTTC
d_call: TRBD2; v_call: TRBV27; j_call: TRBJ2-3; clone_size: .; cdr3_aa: CASSRGTSGRLLGF; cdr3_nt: TGTGCCAGCAGCCGCGGGACTAGCGGGAGGTTATTAGGCTTT
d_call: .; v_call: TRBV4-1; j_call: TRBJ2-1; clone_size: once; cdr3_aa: CASSPSTLLEQFF; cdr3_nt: TGCGCCAGCAGCCCAAGTACGCTACTTGAGCAGTTCTTC
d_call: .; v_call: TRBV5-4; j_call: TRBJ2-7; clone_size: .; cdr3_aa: CASSLAGRYEQYF; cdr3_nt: TGTGCCAGCAGCTTGGCGGGCAGGTACGAGCAGTACTTC
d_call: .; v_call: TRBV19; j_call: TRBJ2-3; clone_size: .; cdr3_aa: CASSIGTDTQYF; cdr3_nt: TGTGCCAGTAGTATAGGTACAGATACGCAGTATTTT
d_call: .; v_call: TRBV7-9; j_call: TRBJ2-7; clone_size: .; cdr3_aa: CASSTSVNYEQYF; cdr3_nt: TGTGCCAGCAGTACCTCGGTAAACTACGAGCAGTACTTC
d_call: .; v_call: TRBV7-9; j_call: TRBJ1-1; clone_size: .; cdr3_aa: CASSRGGTEAFF; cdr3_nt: TGTGCCAGCAGCCGAGGGGGAACTGAAGCTTTCTTT
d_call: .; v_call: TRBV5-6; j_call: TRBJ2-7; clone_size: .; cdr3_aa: CASTPLAASYEQYF; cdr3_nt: TGTGCCAGCACCCCCCTTGCTGCCTCCTACGAGCAGTACTTC
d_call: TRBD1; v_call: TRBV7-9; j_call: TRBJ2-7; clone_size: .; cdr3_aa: CASSPADGQVVYEQYF; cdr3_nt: TGTGCCAGCAGCCCCGCAGATGGACAGGTTGTCTACGAGCAGTACTTC
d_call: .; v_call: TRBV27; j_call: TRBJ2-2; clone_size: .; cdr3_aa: CASSSFPRNTGELFF; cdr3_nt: TGTGCCAGCAGTTCATTTCCCAGGAACACCGGGGAGCTGTTTTTT
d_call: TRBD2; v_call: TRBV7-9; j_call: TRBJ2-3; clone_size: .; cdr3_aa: CASSSGLAERIDTQYF; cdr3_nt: TGTGCCAGCAGTAGCGGACTAGCGGAAAGGATAGATACGCAGTATTTT
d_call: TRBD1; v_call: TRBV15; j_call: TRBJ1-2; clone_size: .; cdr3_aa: CATSRETGTNYGYTF; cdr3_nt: TGTGCCACCAGCAGGGAGACAGGGACTAACTATGGCTACACCTTC
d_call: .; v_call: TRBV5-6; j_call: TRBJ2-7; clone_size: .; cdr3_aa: CASSLAQGYEQYF; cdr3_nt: TGTGCCAGCAGCTTGGCTCAGGGCTACGAGCAGTACTTC
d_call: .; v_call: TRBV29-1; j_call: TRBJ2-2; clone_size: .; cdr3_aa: CSVEGEAGELFF; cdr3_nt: TGCAGCGTGGAGGGGGAAGCCGGGGAGCTGTTTTTT
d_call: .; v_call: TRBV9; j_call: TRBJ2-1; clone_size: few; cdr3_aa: CASSGPDTSYNEQFF; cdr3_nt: TGTGCCAGCAGCGGACCCGATACTTCCTACAATGAGCAGTTCTTC
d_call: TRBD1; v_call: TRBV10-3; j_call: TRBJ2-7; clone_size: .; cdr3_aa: CAISDWDSSYEQYF; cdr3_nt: TGTGCCATCAGTGATTGGGACAGCTCCTACGAGCAGTACTTC
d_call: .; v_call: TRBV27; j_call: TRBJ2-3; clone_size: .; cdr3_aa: CASSPFPGSPTDTQYF; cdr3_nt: TGTGCCAGCAGTCCTTTCCCTGGATCACCCACAGATACGCAGTATTTT
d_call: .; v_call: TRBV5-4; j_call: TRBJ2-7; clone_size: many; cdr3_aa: CAVQREDSYEQYF; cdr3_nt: TGTGCCGTGCAGAGAGAGGACTCCTACGAGCAGTACTTC
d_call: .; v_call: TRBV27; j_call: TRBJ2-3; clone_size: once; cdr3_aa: CASRGRHTQYF; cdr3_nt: TGTGCCAGCAGAGGGAGGCATACGCAGTATTTT
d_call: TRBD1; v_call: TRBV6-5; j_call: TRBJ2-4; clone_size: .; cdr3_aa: CASSPGTGGYIQYF; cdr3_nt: TGTGCCAGCAGTCCCGGGACAGGGGGTTACATTCAGTACTTC
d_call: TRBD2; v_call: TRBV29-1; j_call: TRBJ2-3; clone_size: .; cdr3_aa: CSGGRVSDTQYF; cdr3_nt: TGCAGCGGCGGGAGAGTATCAGATACGCAGTATTTT
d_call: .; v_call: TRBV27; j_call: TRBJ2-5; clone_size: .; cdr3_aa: CASSGSLVWETQYF; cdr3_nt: TGTGCCAGCAGTGGTAGCCTGGTTTGGGAGACCCAGTACTTC
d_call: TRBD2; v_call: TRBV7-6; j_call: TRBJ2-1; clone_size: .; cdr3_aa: CASSPGLAGLHEQFF; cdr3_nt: TGTGCCAGCAGCCCAGGGCTAGCGGGATTACATGAGCAGTTCTTC
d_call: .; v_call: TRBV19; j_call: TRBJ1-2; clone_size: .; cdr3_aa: CASSHGAGYTF; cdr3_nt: TGTGCCAGTTCTCACGGGGCTGGCTACACCTTC
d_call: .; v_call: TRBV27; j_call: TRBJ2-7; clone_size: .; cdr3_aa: CASSSLTGGKQYF; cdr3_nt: TGTGCCAGCAGTTCTCTGACAGGAGGCAAACAGTACTTC
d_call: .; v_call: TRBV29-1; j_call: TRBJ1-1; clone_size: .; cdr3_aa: CSVDGTVNTEAFF; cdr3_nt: TGCAGCGTTGATGGGACGGTGAACACTGAAGCTTTCTTT
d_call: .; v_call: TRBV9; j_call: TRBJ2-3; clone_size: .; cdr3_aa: CASSGVSDTQYF; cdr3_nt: TGTGCCAGCAGCGGGGTGTCAGATACGCAGTATTTT
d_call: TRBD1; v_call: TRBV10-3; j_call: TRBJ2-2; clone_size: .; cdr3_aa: CAISEPQGDKGTGELFF; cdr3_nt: TGTGCCATCAGTGAGCCTCAGGGGGACAAGGGAACCGGGGAGCTGTTTTTT
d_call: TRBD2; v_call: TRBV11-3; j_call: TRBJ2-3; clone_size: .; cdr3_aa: CASSLVPPLAGLTDTQYF; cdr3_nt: TGTGCCAGCAGCTTAGTACCCCCACTAGCGGGGCTCACAGATACGCAGTATTTT
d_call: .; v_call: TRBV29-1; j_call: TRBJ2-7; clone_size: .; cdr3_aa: CSVEIGSHEQYF; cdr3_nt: TGCAGCGTTGAGATCGGGAGCCACGAGCAGTACTTC
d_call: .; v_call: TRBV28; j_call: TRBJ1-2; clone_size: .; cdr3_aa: CASSPDKANYGYTF; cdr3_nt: TGTGCCAGCAGTCCGGACAAAGCTAACTATGGCTACACCTTC